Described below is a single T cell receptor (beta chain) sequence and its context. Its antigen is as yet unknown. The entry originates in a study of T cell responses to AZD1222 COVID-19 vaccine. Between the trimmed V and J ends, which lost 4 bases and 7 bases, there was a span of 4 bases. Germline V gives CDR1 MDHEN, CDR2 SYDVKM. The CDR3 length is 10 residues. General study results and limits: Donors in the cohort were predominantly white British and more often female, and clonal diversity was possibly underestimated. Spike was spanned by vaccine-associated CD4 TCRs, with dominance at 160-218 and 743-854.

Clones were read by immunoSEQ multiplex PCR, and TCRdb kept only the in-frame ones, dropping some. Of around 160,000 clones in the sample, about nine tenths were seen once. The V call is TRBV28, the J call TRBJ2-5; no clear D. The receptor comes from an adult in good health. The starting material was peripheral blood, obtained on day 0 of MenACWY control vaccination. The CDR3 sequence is CASSSGTQYF. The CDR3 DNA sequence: TGTGCCAGCAGTTCTGGGACCCAGTACTTC.